This T cell receptor (beta chain) was sequenced for a study of cytomegalovirus exposure and HLA in healthy donors. Findings and limits, study-wide: The presence/absence work took it that sequencing depth was about the same across donors. Reports indicate that TCR beta sequences accurately predicted the HLA-A and HLA-B alleles of most subjects.

Comments on this clone: Its cognate antigen is unknown.

The PCR had 60 Vbeta and 13 Jbeta primers. The repertoire was sequenced with immunoSEQ multiplex PCR; TCRdb's copy has only in-frame clones and lacks some. The data hold 120,000 or so clones, with roughly 77% observed a single time. Material: PBMCs. This TCR came from a man younger than 35 in good health and CMV-seronegative.

CDR3 sequence: CASSRTGVDTDTQYF. As DNA, the CDR3 is TGTGCCAGCAGCCGGACAGGGGTTGACACAGATACGCAGTATTTT. This chain uses TRBV7-3 with TRBJ2-3; 9 nucleotides align to TRBD1. This CDR3 has 15 residues. Germline lookup yields CDR1 SGHTA and CDR2 FQGTGA. The junction had 5 bases not matched to a gene; V was cut back by 5 bases and J by 2 bases.